One and the same sample provided the 2 T cell receptor beta chains below, sequenced in a study of breast tumors, draining lymph nodes, adjacent tissues. TCRdb itself ran the multiplex PCR reads through MiXCR, one entry per CDR3 protein. The sample records about 230,000 distinct CDR3 sequences, about a third being singletons. Breast cancer patients provided tissue from their axillary draining lymph nodes. Sample: axillary lymph node tissue. These receptors were taken from a female donor with breast cancer. Some clones in this sample may be carry-over from other donors' samples.

This clonotype was counted ten times or more. The gene calls are TRBV30 and TRBJ2-3; no firm D call. Germline V gene data show CDR1 as GTSNPN and CDR2 as SVGIG (reference sequence). This CDR3 is built from 13 residues. The germline V and J ends were trimmed by 5 bases and 2 bases, with 11 bases remaining between them. CDR3 DNA sequence: TGTGCCTGGGATGTTGCGAACACAGATACGCAGTATTTT. This gives the protein CAWDVANTDTQYF.

This clonotype was picked up a small number of times. A read error may explain this, as a much larger clone is one base away. The J gene is TRBJ1-2, the V gene TRBV19; no clear D. The germline gives CDR1 LNHDA, CDR2 SQIVND (reference sequence). The CDR3 covers 13 residues. The V and J ends lost 5 bases and 4 bases respectively, with 11 bases between them. DNA for the CDR3: TGTGCCAGTAGTCCCGGGAGGTTCTATGGCTACACCTTC. This encodes CASSPGRFYGYTF. Based on the CDR3 plus reference TRBV19 and TRBJ1-2, the full variable domain is DGGITQSPKYLFRKEGQNVTLSCEQNLNHDAMYWYRQDPGQGLRLIYYSQIVNDFQKGDIAEGYSVSREKKESFPLTVTSAQKNPTAFYLCASSPGRFYGYTFGSGTRLTVV.